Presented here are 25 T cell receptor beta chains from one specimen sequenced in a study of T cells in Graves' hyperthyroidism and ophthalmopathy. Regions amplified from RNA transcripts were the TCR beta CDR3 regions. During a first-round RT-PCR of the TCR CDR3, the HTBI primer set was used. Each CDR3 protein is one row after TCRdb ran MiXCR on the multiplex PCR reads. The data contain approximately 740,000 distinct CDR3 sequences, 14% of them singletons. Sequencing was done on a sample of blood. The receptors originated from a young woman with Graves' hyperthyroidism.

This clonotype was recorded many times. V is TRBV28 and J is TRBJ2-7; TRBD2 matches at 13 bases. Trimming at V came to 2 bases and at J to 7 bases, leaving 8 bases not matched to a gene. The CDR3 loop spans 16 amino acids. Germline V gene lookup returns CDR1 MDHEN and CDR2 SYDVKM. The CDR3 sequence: CASSLPRTSGRSEQYF. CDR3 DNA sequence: TGTGCCAGCAGTTTACCTAGGACTAGCGGGAGATCGGAGCAGTACTTC.

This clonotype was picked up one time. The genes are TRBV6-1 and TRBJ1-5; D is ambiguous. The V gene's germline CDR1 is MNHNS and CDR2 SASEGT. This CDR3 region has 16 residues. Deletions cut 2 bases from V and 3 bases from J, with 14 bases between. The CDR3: CASSEKSAIVNQPQHF. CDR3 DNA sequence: TGTGCCAGCAGTGAAAAGAGTGCTATAGTCAATCAGCCCCAGCATTTT.

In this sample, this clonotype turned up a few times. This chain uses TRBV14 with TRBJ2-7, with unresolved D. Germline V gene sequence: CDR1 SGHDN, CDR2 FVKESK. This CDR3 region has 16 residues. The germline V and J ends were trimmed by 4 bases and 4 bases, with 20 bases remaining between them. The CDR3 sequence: CASSPLPRSLGYEQYF. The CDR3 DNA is TGTGCCAGCAGCCCTCTCCCCCGAAGTCTAGGATACGAGCAGTACTTC.

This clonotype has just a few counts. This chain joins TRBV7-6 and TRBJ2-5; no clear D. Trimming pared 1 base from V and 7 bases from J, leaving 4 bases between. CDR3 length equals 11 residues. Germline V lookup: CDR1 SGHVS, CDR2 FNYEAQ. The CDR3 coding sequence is TGTGCCAGCAGCTTAGACGTGACCCAGTACTTC. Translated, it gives CASSLDVTQYF.

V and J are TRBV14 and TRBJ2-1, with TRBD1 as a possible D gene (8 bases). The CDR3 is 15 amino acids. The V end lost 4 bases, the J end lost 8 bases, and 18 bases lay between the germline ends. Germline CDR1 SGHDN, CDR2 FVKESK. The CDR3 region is CASSPQGGYLDEQFF. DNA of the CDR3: TGTGCCAGCAGCCCACAGGGGGGGTACCTGGATGAGCAGTTCTTC.

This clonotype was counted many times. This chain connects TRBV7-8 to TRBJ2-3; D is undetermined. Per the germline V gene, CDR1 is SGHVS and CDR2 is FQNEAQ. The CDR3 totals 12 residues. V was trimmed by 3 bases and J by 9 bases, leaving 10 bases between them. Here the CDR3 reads CASSFDPLTQYF. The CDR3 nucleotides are TGTGCCAGCAGCTTCGACCCTTTAACGCAGTATTTT.

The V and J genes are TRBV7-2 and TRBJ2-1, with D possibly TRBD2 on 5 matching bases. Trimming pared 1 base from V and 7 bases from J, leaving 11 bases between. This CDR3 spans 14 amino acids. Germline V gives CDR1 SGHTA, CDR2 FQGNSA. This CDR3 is CASSLVLAQNEQFF. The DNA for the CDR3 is TGTGCCAGCAGCTTAGTCCTAGCCCAAAATGAGCAGTTCTTC.

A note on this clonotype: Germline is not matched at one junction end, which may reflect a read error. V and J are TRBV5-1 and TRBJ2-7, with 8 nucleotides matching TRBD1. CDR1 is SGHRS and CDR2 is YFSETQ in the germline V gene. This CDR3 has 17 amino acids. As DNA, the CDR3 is TGCGCCGGCAGCTCGCAAACAGGGGGTCCCTTCTCCTACGAGCAGTACTTC. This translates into CAGSSQTGGPFSYEQYF.

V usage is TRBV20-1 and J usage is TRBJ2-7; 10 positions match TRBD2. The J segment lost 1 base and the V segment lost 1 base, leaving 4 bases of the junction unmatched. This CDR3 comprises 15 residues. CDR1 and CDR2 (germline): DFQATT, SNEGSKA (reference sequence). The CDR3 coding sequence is TGCAGTGCTAGAGGACTAGCGGGCAAATCCTACGAGCAGTACTTC. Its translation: CSARGLAGKSYEQYF.

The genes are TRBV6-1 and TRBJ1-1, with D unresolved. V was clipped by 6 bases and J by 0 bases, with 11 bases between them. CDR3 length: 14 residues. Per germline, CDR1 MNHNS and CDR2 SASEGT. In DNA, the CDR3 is TGTGCCAGCAGGCTAAGGGAGTTGAACACTGAAGCTTTCTTT. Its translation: CASRLRELNTEAFF.

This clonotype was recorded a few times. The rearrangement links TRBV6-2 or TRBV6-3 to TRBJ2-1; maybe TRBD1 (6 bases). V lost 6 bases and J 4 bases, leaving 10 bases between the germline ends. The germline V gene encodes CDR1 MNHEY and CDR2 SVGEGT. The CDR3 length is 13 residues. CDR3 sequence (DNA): TGTGCCAGCAGGGAGGACAGATACAATGAGCAGTTCTTC. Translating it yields CASREDRYNEQFF.

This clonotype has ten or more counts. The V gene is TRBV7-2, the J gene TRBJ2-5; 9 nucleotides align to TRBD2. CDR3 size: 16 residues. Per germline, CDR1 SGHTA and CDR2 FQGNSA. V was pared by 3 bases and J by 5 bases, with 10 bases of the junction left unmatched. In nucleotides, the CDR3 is TGTGCCAGCAGCTTGGGGTCTAGCGGGAAACGGGAGACCCAGTACTTC. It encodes CASSLGSSGKRETQYF.

CDR3 protein: CASSWGTAYSYEQYF. In nucleotides, the CDR3 is TGTGCCAGCAGTTGGGGGACAGCCTACTCCTACGAGCAGTACTTC. This chain uses TRBV6-1 with TRBJ2-7, with 7 bases matching TRBD1. Germline CDR1 and CDR2: MNHNS and SASEGT. The CDR3 totals 15 residues. V lost 5 bases to trimming and J lost 0 bases; unmatched junction nucleotides: 7.

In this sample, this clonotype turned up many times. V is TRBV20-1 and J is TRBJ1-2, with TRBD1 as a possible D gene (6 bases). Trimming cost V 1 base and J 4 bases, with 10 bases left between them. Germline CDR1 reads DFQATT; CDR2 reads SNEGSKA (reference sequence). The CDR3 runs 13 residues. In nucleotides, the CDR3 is TGCAGTGCTAGAGTGGGGGGGGCCTATGGCTACACCTTC. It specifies CSARVGGAYGYTF.

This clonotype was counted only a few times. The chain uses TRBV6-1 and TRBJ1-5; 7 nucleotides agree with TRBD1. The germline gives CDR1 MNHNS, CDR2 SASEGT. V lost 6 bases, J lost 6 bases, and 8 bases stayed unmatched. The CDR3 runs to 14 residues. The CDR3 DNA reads TGTGCCAGCAGCCGAAGACAGGGTAGTCAGCCCCAGCATTTT. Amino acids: CASSRRQGSQPQHF.

The DNA for the CDR3 is TGTGCCAGCAGTTACGTTCTCGCCCCTGAAGCTTTCTTT. The encoded protein is CASSYVLAPEAFF. The chain uses TRBV6-5 and TRBJ1-1; no firm D call. The CDR3 has 13 residues. Per germline, CDR1 MNHEY and CDR2 SVGAGI. Trimming stripped 2 bases from V and 6 bases from J, with 10 bases between.

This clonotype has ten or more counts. The CDR3 sequence is CASSQEPAGGLPYEQYF. DNA of the CDR3: TGTGCCAGCAGCCAAGAACCGGCGGGAGGGCTCCCCTACGAGCAGTACTTC. The chain recombines TRBV4-2 with TRBJ2-7; 9 bases map to TRBD2. The CDR3 is 17 residues long. The germline V gene encodes CDR1 LGHNA and CDR2 YNFKEQ. Trimming at V came to 0 bases and at J to 2 bases, leaving 8 bases not matched to a gene.

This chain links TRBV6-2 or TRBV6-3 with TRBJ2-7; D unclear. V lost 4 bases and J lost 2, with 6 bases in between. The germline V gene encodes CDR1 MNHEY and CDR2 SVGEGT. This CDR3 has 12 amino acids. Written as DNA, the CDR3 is TGTGCCAGCAGTTCGATGGCCTACGAGCAGTACTTC. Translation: CASSSMAYEQYF.

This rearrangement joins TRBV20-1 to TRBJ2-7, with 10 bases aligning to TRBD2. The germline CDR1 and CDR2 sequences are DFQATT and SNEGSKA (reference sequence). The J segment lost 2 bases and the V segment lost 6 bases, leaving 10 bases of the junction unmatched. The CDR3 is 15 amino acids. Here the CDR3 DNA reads TGCAGTGCCCATAAAAGAGCGGGAGGGGCCTACGAGCAGTACTTC. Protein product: CSAHKRAGGAYEQYF.

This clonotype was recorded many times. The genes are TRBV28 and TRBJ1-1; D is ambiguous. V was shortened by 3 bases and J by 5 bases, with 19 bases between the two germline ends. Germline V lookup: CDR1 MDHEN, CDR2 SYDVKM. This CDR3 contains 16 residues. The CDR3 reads CASSLPSTRVWTEAFF. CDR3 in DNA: TGTGCCAGCAGTTTGCCCTCCACTAGGGTTTGGACTGAAGCTTTCTTT.

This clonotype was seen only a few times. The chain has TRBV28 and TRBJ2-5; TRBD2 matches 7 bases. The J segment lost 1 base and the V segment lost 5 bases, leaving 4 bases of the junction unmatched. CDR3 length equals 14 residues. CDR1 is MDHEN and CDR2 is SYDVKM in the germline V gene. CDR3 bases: TGTGCCAGCAGTGGAAGCGGGGCCCAAGAGACCCAGTACTTC. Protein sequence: CASSGSGAQETQYF.

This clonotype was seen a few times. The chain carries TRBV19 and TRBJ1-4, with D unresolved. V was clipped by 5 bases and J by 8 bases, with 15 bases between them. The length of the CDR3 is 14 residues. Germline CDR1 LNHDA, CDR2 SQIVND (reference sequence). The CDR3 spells CASSPRADQEKLFF. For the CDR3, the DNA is TGTGCCAGTAGTCCCCGTGCGGATCAGGAAAAACTGTTTTTT.

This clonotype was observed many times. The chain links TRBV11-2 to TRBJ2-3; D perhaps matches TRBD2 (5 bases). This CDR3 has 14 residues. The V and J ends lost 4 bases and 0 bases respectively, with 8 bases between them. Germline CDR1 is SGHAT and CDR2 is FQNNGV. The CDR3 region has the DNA TGTGCCAGCAGCTATAGCGTAAGCACAGATACGCAGTATTTT. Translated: CASSYSVSTDTQYF.

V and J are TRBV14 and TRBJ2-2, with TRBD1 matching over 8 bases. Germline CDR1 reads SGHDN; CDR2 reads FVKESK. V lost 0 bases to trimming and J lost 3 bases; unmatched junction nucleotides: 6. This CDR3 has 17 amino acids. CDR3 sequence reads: CASSQEMDREHTGELFF. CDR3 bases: TGTGCCAGCAGCCAAGAAATGGACAGGGAACACACCGGGGAGCTGTTTTTT.

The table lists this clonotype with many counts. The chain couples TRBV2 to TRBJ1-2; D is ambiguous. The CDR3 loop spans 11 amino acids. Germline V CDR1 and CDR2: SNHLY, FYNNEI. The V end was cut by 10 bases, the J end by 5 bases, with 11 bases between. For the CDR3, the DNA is TGTGCCACAGACGGGATTTATGGCTACACCTTC. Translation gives CATDGIYGYTF. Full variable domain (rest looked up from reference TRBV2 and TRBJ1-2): EPEVTQTPSHQVTQMGQEVILRCVPISNHLYFYWYRQILGQKVEFLVSFYNNEISEKSEIFDDQFSVERPDGSNFTLKIRSTKLEDSAMYFCATDGIYGYTFGSGTRLTVV.